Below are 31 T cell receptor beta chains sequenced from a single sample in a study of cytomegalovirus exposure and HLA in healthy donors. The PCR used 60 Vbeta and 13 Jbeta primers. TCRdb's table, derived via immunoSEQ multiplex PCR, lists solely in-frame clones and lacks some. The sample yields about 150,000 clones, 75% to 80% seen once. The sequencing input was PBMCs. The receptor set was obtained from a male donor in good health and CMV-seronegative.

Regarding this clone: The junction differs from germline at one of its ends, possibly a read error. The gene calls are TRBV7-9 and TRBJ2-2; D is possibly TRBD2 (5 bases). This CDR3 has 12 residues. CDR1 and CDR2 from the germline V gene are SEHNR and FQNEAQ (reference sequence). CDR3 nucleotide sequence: TGTTCCAGCAGCTCGGGAAACGGGGAGCTGTTTTTT. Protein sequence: CSSSSGNGELFF.

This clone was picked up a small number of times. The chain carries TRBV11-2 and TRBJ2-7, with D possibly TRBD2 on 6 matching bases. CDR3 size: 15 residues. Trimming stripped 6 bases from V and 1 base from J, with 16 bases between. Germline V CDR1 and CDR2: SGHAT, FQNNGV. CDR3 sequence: CASRRPGTLSYEQYF. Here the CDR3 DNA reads TGTGCCAGCAGACGCCCCGGGACTCTTTCCTACGAGCAGTACTTC. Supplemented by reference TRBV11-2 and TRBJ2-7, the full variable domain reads EAGVAQSPRYKIIEKRQSVAFWCNPISGHATLYWYQQILGQGPKLLIQFQNNGVVDDSQLPKDRFSAERLKGVDSTLKIQPAKLEDSAVYLCASRRPGTLSYEQYFGPGTRLTVT.

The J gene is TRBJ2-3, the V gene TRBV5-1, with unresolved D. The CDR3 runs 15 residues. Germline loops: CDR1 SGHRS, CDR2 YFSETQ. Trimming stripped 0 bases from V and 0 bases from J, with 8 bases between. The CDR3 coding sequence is TGCGCCAGCAGCTTGGCCGCTCGGAGCACAGATACGCAGTATTTT. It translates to CASSLAARSTDTQYF.

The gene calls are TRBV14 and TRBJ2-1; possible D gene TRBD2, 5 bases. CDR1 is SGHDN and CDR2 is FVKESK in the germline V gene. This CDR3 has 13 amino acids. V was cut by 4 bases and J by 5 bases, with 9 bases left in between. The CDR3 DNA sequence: TGTGCCAGCAGCCGCGGACTGGACAATGAGCAGTTCTTC. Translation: CASSRGLDNEQFF.

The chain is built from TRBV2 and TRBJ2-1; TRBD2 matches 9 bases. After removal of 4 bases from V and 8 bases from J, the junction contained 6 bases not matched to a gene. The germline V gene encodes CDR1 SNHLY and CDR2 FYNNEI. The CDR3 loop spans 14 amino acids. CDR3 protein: CASSGLAVDDEQFF. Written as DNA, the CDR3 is TGTGCCAGCAGTGGACTAGCGGTAGACGATGAGCAGTTCTTC.

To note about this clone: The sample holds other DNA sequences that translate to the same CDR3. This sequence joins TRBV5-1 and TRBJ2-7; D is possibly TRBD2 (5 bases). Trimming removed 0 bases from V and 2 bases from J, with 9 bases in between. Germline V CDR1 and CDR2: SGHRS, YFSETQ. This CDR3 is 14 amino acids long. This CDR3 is CASSLGVGAYEQYF. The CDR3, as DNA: TGCGCCAGCAGCTTGGGGGTCGGGGCCTACGAGCAGTACTTC. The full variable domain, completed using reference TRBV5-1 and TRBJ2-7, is KAGVTQTPRYLIKTRGQQVTLSCSPISGHRSVSWYQQTPGQGLQFLFEYFSETQRNKGNFPGRFSGRQFSNSRSEMNVSTLELGDSALYLCASSLGVGAYEQYFGPGTRLTVT.

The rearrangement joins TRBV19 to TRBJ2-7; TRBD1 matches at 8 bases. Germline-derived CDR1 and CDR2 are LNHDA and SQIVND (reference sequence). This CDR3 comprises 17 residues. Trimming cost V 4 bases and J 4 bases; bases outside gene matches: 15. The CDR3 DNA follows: TGTGCCAGTAGTACGACAGGGACAGGTCCAATGCCTTACGAGCAGTACTTC. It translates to CASSTTGTGPMPYEQYF.

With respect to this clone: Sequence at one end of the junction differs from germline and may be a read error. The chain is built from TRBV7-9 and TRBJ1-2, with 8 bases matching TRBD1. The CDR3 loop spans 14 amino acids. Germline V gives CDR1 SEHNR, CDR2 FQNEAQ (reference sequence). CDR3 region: CSSSQGANGYGYTF. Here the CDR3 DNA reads TGTTCCAGCAGCCAGGGGGCCAACGGCTATGGCTACACCTTC.

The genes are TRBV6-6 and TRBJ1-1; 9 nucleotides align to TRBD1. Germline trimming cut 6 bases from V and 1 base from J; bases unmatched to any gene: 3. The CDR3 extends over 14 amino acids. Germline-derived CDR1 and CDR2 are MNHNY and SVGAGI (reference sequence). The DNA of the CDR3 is TGTGCCAGCAGCCAGGGACAGGGGAACACTGAAGCTTTCTTT. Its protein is CASSQGQGNTEAFF.

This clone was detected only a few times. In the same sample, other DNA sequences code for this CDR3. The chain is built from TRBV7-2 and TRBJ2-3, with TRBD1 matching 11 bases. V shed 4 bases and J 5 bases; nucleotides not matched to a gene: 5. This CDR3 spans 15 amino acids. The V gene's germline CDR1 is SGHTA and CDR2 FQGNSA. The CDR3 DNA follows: TGTGCCAGCAGCTCCGGACAGGGGGCAGGAGATACGCAGTATTTT. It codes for CASSSGQGAGDTQYF.

The CDR3 nucleotides are TGTGCCAGCAGCTCCGGACTGTTCGCGGCCTACGAGCAGTACTTC. Translation: CASSSGLFAAYEQYF. The chain has TRBV7-8 and TRBJ2-5; possibly TRBD2 for D (5 bases). The DNA matches TRBJ2-7 better at its end, which makes the J call doubtful. Germline V gene sequence: CDR1 SGHVS, CDR2 FQNEAQ. This CDR3 is built from 15 residues.

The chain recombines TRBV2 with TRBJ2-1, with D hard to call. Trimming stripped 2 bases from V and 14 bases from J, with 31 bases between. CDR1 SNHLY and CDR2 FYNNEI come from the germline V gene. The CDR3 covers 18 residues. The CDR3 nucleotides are TGTGCCAGCAGTGAATATTACTTAGGAGACTGGCGCCGGAACTACGAGTTCTTC. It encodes CASSEYYLGDWRRNYEFF.

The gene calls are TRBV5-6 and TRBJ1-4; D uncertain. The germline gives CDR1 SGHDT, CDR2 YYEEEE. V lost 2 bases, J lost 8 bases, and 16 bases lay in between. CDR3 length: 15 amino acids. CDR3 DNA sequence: TGTGCCAGCAGCTTTAGTACGGGATTTGGGGAAAAACTGTTTTTT. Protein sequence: CASSFSTGFGEKLFF.

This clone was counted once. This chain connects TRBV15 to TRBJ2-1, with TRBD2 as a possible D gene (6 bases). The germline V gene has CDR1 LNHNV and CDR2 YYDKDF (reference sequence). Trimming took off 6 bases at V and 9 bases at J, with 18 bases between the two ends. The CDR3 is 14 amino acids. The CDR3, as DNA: TGTGCCACCAGTAGGACTACTGGGTACGGTGAGCAGTTCTTC. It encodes CATSRTTGYGEQFF.

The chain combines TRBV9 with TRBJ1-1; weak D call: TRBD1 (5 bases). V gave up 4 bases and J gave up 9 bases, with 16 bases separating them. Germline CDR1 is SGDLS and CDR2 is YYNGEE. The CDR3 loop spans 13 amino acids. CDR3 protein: CASSPGTGSKAFF. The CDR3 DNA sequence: TGTGCCAGCAGCCCAGGGACTGGATCAAAAGCTTTCTTT.

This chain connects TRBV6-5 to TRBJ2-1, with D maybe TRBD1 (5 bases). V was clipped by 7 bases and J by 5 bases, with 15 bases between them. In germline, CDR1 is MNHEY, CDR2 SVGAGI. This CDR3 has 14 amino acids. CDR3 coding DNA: TGTGCCAGCACCCTTGACAGATTGCACAATGAGCAGTTCTTC. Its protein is CASTLDRLHNEQFF.

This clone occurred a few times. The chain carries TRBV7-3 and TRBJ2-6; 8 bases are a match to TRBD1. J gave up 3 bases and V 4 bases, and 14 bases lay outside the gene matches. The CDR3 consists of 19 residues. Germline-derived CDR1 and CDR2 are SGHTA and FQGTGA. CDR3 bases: TGTGCCAGCAGCTCCCAGGCGTACCCAGGGGGCGTTGGGGCCAACGTCCTGACTTTC. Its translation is CASSSQAYPGGVGANVLTF.

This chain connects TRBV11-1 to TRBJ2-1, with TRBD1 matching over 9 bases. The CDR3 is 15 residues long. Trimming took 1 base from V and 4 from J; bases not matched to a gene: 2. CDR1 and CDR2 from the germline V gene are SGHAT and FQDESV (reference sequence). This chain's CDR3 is CASSLDRGRYNEQFF. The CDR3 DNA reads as TGTGCCAGCAGCTTAGACAGGGGGCGGTACAATGAGCAGTTCTTC. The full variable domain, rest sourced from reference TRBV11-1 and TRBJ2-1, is EAEVAQSPRYKITEKSQAVAFWCDPISGHATLYWYRQILGQGPELLVQFQDESVVDDSQLPKDRFSAERLKGVDSTLKIQPAELGDSAMYLCASSLDRGRYNEQFFGPGTRLTVL.

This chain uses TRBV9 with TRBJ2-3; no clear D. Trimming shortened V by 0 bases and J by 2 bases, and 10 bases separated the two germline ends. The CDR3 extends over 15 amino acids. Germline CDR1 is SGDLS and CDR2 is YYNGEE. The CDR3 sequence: CASSVGQTDTDTQYF. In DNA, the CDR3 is TGTGCCAGCAGCGTAGGACAAACAGACACAGATACGCAGTATTTT.

Here the CDR3 reads CASSLGAGAWAMNTEAFF. CDR3 nucleotide sequence: TGTGCCAGCAGCTTAGGAGCGGGGGCCTGGGCTATGAACACTGAAGCTTTCTTT. V and J are TRBV7-2 and TRBJ1-1; D is possibly TRBD1 (6 bases). The germline CDR1 and CDR2 sequences are SGHTA and FQGNSA. V lost 1 base and J lost 0, with 18 bases in between. The CDR3 runs 18 residues.

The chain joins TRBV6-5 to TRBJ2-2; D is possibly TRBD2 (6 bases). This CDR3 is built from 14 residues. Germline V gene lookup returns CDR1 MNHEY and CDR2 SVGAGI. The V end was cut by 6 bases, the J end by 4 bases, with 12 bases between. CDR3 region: CASSAQGGTGELFF. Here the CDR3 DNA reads TGTGCCAGCAGCGCGCAGGGAGGCACCGGGGAGCTGTTTTTT.

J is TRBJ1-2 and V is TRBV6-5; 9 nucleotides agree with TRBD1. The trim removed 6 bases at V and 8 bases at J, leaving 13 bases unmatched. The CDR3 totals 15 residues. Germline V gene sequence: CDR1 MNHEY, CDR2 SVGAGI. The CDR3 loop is CASRTSGTGRKGYTF. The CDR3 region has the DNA TGTGCCAGCAGAACCTCTGGGACAGGGCGGAAAGGCTACACCTTC.

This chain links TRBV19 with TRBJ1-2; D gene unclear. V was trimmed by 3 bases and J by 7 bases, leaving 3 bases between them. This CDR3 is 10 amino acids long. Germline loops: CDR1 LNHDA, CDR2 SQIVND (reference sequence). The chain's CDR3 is CASSIGGYTF. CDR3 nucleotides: TGTGCCAGTAGTATCGGTGGCTACACCTTC.

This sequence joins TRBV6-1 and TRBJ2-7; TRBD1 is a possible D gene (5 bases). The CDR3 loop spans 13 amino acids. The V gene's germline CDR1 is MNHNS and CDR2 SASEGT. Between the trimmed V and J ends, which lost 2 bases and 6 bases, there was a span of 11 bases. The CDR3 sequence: CASSERARGEQYF. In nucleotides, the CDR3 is TGTGCCAGCAGTGAAAGGGCAAGGGGCGAGCAGTACTTC.

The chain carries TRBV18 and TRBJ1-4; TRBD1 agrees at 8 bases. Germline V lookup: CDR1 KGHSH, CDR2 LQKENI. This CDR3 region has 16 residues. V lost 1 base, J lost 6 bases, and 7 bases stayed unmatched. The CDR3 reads CASSPLAGGVYEKLFF. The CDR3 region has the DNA TGTGCCAGCTCACCACTGGCAGGGGGCGTCTATGAAAAACTGTTTTTT.

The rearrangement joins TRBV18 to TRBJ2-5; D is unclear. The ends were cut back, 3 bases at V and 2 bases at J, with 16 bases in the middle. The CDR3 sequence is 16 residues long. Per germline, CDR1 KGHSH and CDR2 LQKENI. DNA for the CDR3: TGTGCCAGCTCACCTTGGGCGAGTCGTCAACAAGAGACCCAGTACTTC. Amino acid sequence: CASSPWASRQQETQYF.

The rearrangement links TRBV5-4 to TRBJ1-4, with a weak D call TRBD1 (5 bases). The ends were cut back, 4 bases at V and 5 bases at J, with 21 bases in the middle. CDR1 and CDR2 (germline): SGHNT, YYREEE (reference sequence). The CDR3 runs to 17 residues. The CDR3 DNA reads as TGTGCCAGCAGCACCCGTGGGGGGGTTGGCGGGAATGAAAAACTGTTTTTT. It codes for CASSTRGGVGGNEKLFF. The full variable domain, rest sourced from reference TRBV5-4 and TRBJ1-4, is ETGVTQSPTHLIKTRGQQVTLRCSSQSGHNTVSWYQQALGQGPQFIFQYYREEENGRGNFPPRFSGLQFPNYSSELNVNALELDDSALYLCASSTRGGVGGNEKLFFGSGTQLSVL.

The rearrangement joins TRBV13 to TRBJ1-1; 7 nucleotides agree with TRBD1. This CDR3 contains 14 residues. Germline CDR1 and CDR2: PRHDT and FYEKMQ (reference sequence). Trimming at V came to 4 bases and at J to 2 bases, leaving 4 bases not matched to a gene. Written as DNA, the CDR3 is TGTGCCAGCAGCTCCGACAGGGTTAACACTGAAGCTTTCTTT. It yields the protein CASSSDRVNTEAFF.

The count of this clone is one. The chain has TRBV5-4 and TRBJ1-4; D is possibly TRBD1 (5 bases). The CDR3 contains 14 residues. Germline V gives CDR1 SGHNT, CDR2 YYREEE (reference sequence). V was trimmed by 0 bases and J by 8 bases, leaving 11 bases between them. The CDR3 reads CASSLGREGEKLFF. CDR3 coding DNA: TGTGCCAGCAGCTTGGGCAGGGAGGGCGAAAAACTGTTTTTT.

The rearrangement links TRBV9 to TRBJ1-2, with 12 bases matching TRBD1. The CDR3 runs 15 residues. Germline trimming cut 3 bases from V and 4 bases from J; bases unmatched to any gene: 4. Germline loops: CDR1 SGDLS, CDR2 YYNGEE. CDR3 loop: CASSDGTGGAYGYTF. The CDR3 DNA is TGTGCCAGCAGCGATGGGACAGGGGGCGCCTATGGCTACACCTTC.

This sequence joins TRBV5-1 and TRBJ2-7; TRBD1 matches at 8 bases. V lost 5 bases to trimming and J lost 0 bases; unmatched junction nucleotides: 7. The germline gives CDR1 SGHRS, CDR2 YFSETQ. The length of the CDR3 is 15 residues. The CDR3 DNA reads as TGCGCCAGCAGTTTTGACAGGGGCAGCTCCTACGAGCAGTACTTC. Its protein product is CASSFDRGSSYEQYF.